This T cell receptor beta chain emerged from a study of shared clonotypes between healthy human individuals. Broader study findings: Naive subsets generally had larger estimated richness than memory subsets.

About this clone itself: Its cognate antigen is unknown.

Profiled with immunoSEQ multiplex PCR; TCRdb holds only in-frame clones, not every one. In the table there are 2 million to 2.5 million clones, about 95% of which are singletons. V was trimmed by 1 base and J by 0 bases, leaving 11 bases between them. Germline CDR1 and CDR2: LGHNA and YSLEER. CDR3 length: 16 residues. Cells designated naive CD8 were CD45RO-negative and were positively selected for CCR7, with terminally differentiated effector memory CD45RA+ cells excluded. The chain combines TRBV4-3 with TRBJ2-3, with D maybe TRBD2 (6 bases). The sequenced sample was naive CD8+ T cells sorted from blood. The sequence derives from a young man in good health. CDR3 residues: CASSQAPGTSTDTQYF. CDR3 DNA: TGCGCCAGCAGCCAAGCCCCCGGGACTAGCACAGATACGCAGTATTTT.